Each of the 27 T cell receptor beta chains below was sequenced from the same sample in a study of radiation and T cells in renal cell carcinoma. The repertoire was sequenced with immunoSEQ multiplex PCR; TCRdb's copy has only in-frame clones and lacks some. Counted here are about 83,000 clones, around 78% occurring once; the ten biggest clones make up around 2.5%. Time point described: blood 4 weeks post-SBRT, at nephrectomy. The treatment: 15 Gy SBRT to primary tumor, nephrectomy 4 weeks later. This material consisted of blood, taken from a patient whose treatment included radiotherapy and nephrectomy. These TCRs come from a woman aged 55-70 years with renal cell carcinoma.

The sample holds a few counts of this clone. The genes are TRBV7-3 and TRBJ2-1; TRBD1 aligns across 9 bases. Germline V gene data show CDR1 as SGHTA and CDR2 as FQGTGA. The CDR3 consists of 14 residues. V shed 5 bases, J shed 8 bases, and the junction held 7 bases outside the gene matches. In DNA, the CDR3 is TGTGCCAGCAGCCCGTCAACAGGGGGCGATGAGCAGTTCTTC. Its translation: CASSPSTGGDEQFF.

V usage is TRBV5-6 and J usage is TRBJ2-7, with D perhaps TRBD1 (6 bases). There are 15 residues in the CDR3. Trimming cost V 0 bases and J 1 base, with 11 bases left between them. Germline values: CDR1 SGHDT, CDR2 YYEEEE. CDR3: CASSLAGALSYEQYF. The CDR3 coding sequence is TGTGCCAGCAGCTTGGCAGGGGCTCTATCCTACGAGCAGTACTTC.

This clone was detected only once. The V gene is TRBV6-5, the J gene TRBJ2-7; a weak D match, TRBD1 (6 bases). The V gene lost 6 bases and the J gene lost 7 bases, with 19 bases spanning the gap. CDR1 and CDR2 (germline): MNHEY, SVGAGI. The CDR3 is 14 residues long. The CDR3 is CASRTTGDLREQYF. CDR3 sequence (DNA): TGTGCCAGCAGGACGACAGGAGACCTACGGGAGCAGTACTTC.

In nucleotides, the CDR3 is TGTGCCAGCAGCTTATTTCTAGCGGGGGTGGAGACCCAGTACTTC. Translation gives CASSLFLAGVETQYF. The V call is TRBV7-9, the J call TRBJ2-5; 10 bases fit TRBD2. The CDR3 is 15 amino acids. The V and J ends lost 2 bases and 5 bases, in that order; junction bases with no gene match: 5. The germline CDR1 and CDR2 sequences are SEHNR and FQNEAQ (reference sequence).

The CDR3 nucleotides are TGCGCCAGCAGCTCTACTAGTTCAGGAGAGCAGTACTTC. It specifies CASSSTSSGEQYF. This chain joins TRBV5-1 and TRBJ2-7; TRBD2 is a possible D gene (5 bases). The germline CDR1 and CDR2 sequences are SGHRS and YFSETQ. The CDR3 extends over 13 amino acids. V lost 3 bases to trimming and J lost 7 bases, with 14 bases between them.

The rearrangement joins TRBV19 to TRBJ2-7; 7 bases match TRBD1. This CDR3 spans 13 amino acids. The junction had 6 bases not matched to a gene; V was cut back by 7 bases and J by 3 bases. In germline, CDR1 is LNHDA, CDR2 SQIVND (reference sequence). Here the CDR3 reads CASNLRQGYEQYF. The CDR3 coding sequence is TGTGCCAGTAATTTGCGACAGGGCTACGAGCAGTACTTC.

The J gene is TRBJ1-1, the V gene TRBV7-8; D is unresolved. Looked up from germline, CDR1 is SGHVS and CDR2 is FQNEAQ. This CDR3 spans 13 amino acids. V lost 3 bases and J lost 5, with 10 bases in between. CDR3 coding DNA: TGTGCCAGCAGCTTGACCTCCAGGACTGAAGCTTTCTTT. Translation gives CASSLTSRTEAFF.

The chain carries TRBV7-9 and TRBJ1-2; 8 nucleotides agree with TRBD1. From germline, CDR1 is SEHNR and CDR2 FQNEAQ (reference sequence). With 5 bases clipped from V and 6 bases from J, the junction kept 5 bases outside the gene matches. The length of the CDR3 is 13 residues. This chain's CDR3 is CASSPDRGHGYTF. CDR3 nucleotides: TGTGCCAGCAGCCCAGACAGGGGACATGGCTACACCTTC.

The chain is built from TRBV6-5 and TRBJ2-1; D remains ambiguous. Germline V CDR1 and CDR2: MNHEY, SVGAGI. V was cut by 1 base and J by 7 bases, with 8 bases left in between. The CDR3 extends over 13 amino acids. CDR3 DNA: TGTGCCAGCAGTTACTTCAGAGGAAATGAGCAGTTCTTC. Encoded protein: CASSYFRGNEQFF.

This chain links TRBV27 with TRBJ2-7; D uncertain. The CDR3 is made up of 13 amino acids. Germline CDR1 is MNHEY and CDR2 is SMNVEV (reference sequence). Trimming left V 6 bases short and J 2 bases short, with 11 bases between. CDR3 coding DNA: TGTGCCAGCAGCCGTCGGCCGGCCTACGAGCAGTACTTC. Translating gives CASSRRPAYEQYF.

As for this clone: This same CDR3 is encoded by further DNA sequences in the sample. The CDR3 DNA reads as TGTGCCAGTAGTAGCCGTCAAGAGACCCAGTACTTC. This codes for CASSSRQETQYF. The chain carries TRBV19 and TRBJ2-5; D remains unclear. Trimming shortened V by 4 bases and J by 2 bases, and 5 bases separated the two germline ends. From germline, CDR1 is LNHDA and CDR2 SQIVND (reference sequence). The CDR3 extends over 12 amino acids.

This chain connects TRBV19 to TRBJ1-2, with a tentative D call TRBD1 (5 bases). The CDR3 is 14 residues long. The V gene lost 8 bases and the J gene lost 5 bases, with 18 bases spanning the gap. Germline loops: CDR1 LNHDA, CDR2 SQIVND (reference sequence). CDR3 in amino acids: CASETGGPGYGYTF. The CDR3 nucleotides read TGTGCCAGTGAGACGGGAGGGCCAGGGTATGGCTACACCTTC.

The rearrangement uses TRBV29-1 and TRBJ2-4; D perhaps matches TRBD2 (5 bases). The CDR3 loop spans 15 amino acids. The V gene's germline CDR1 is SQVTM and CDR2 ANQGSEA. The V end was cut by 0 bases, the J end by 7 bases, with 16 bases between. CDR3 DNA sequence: TGCAGCGTTGAAGAAGGCGGGTCCCTCATCAACATTCAGTACTTC. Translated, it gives CSVEEGGSLINIQYF.

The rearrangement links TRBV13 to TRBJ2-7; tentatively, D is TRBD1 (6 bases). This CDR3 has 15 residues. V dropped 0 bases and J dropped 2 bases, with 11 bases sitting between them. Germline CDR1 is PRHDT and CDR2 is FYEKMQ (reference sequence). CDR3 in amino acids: CASSLGQGTPYEQYF. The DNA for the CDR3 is TGTGCCAGCAGCTTAGGCCAGGGGACCCCCTACGAGCAGTACTTC.

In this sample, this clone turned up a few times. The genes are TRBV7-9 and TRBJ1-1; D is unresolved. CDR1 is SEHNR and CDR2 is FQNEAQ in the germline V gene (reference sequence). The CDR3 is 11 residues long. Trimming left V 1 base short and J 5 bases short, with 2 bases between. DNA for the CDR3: TGTGCCAGCAGCTTAGTGACTGAAGCTTTCTTT. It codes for CASSLVTEAFF.

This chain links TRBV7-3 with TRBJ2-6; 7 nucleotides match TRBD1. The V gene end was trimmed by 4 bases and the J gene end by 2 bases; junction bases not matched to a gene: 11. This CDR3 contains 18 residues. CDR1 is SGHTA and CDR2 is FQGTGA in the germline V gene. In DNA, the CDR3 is TGTGCCAGCAGCTCGTATCCGGGACAGCAACCTGGGGCCAACGTCCTGACTTTC. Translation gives CASSSYPGQQPGANVLTF.

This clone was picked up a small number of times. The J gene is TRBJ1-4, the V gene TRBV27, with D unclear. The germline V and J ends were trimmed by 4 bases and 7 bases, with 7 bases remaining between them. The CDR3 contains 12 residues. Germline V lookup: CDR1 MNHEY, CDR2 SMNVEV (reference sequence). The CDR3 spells CASSSIGEKLFF. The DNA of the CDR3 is TGTGCCAGCAGTTCAATAGGTGAAAAACTGTTTTTT. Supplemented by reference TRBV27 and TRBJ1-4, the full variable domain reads EAQVTQNPRYLITVTGKKLTVTCSQNMNHEYMSWYRQDPGLGLRQIYYSMNVEVTDKGDVPEGYKVSRKEKRNFPLILESPSPNQTSLYFCASSSIGEKLFFGSGTQLSVL.

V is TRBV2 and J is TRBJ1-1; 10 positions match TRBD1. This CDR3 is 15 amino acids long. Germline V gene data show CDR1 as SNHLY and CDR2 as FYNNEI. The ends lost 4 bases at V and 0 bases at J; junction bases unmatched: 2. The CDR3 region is CASSGDRGLNTEAFF. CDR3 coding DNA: TGTGCCAGCAGTGGGGACAGGGGACTGAACACTGAAGCTTTCTTT.

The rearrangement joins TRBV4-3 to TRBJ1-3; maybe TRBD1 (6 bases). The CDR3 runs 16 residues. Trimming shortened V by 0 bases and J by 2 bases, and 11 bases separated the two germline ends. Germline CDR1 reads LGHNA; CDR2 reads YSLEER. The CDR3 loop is CASSQDKAGAGNTIYF. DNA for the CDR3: TGCGCCAGCAGCCAAGACAAGGCAGGGGCTGGAAACACCATATATTTT.

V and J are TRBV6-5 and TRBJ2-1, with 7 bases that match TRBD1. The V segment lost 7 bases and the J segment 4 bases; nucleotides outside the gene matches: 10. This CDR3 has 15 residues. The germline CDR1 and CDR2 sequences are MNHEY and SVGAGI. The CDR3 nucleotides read TGTGCCAGCAAACGGGACAGTGGGACGTACAATGAGCAGTTCTTC. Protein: CASKRDSGTYNEQFF.

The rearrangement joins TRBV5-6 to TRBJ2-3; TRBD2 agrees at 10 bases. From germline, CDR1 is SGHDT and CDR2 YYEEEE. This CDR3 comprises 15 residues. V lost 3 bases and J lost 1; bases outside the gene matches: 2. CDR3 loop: CASSSGLAGTDTQYF. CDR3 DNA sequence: TGTGCCAGCAGCTCAGGACTAGCGGGCACAGATACGCAGTATTTT.

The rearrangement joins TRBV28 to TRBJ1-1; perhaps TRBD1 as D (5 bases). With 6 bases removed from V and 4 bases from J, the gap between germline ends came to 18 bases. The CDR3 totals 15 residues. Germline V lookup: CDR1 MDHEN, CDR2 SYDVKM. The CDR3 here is CASRAPGHSVTEAFF. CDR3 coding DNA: TGTGCCAGCAGGGCCCCAGGGCATTCGGTCACTGAAGCTTTCTTT.

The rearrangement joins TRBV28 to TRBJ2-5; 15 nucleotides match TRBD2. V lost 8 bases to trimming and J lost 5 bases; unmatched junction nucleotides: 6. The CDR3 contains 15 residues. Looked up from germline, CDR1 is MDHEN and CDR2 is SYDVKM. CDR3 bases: TGTGCCAGCGACCGGACTAGCGGGGGGGCGGAGACCCAGTACTTC. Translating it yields CASDRTSGGAETQYF.

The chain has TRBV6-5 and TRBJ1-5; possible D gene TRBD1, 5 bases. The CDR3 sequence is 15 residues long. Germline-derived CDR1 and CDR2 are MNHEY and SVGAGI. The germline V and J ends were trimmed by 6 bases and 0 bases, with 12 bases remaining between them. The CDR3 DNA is TGTGCCAGCAGCCCGGGGGTGATTAGCAATCAGCCCCAGCATTTT. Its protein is CASSPGVISNQPQHF.

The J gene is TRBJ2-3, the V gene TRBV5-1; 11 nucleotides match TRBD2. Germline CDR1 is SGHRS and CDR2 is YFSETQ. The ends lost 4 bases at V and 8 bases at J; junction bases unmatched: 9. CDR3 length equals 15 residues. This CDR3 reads CASSLTSGEGSTQYF. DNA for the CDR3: TGCGCCAGCAGCCTGACTAGCGGGGAAGGTAGTACGCAGTATTTT.

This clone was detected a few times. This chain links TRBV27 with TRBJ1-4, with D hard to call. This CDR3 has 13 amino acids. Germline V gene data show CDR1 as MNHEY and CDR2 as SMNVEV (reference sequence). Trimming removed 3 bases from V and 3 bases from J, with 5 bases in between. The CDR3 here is CASSFSSNEKLFF. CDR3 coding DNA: TGTGCCAGCAGTTTTTCCTCTAATGAAAAACTGTTTTTT.

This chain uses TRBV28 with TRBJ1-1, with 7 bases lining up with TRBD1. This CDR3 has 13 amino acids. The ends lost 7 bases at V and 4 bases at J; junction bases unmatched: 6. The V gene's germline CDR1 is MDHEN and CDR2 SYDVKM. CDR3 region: CASKTGSVTEAFF. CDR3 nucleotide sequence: TGTGCCAGCAAGACAGGGTCGGTCACTGAAGCTTTCTTT.